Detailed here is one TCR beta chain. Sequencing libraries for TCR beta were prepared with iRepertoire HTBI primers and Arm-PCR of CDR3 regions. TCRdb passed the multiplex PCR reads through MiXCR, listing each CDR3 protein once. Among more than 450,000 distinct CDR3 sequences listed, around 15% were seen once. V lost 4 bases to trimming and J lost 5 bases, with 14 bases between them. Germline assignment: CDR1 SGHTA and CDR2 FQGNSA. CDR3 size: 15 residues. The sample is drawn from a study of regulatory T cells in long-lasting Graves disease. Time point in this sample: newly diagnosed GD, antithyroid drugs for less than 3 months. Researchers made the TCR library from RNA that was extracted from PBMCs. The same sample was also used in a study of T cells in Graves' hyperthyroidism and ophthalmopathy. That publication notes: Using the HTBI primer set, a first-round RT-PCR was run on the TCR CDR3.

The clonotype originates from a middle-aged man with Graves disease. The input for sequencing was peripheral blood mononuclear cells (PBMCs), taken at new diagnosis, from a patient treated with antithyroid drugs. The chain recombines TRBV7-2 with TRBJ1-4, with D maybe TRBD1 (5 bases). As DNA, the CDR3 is TGTGCCAGCAGCTCGGTCGGGGGACCAAATGAAAAACTGTTTTTT. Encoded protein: CASSSVGGPNEKLFF.